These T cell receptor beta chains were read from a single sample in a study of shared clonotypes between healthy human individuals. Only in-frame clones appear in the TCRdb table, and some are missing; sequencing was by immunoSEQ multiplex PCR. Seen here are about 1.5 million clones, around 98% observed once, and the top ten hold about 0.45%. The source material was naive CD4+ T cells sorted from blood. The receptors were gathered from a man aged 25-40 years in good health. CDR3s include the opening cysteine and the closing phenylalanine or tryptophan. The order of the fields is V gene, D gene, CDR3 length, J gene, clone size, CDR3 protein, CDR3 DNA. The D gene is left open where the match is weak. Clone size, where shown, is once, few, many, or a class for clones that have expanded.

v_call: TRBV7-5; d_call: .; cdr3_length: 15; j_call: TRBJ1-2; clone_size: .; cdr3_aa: CARSPKTGANYGYTF; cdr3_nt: TGTGCCAGAAGCCCGAAGACAGGAGCTAACTATGGCTACACCTTC
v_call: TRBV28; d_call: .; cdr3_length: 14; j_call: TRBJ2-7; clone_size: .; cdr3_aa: CASSTAGADYEQYF; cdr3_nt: TGTGCCAGCAGTACCGCAGGGGCCGACTACGAGCAGTACTTC
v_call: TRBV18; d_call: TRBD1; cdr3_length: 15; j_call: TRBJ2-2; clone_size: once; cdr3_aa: CASSSTGQVPGELFF; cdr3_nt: TGTGCCAGCTCAAGCACGGGACAGGTCCCCGGGGAGCTGTTTTTT
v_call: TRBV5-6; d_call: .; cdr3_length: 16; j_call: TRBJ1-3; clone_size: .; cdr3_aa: CASSYRTDLSGNTIYF; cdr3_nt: TGTGCCAGCAGCTACCGGACAGATCTCTCTGGAAACACCATATATTTT
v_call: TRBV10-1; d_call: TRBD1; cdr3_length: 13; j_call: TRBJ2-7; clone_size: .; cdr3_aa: CASSGQGRNEQYF; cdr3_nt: TGCGCCAGCTCGGGACAGGGAAGAAACGAGCAGTACTTC
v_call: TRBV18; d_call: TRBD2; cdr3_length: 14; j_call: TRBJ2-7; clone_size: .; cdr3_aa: CASSLNAGLAEQYF; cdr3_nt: TGTGCCAGCTCCCTAAACGCGGGACTAGCCGAGCAGTACTTC
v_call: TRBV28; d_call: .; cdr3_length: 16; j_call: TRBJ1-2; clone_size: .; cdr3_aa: CASAPGGPVMFHGYTF; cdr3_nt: TGTGCCTCGGCTCCGGGGGGGCCGGTTATGTTCCATGGCTACACCTTC
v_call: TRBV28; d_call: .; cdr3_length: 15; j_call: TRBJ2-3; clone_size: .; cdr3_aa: CASSSPPSYSDTQYF; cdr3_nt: TGTGCCAGCAGCTCGCCCCCCTCCTACTCGGATACGCAGTATTTT
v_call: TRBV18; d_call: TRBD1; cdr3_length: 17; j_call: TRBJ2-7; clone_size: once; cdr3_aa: CASSPGAGGFLAYEQYF; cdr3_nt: TGTGCCAGCTCACCAGGGGCAGGGGGATTTTTGGCCTACGAGCAGTACTTC
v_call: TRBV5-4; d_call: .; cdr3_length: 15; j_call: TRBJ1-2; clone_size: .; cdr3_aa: CASSLAAQEVYGYTF; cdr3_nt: TGTGCCAGCAGCTTGGCGGCCCAAGAGGTCTATGGCTACACCTTC
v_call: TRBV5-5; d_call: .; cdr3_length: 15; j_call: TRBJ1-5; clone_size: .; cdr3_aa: CASLAGGESNQPQHF; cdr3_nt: TGTGCCAGCTTAGCCGGGGGAGAAAGCAATCAGCCCCAGCATTTT
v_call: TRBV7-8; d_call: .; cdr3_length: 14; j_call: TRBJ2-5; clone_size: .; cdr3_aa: CASSYRDPWETQYF; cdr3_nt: TGTGCCAGCAGCTACCGGGACCCCTGGGAGACCCAGTACTTC
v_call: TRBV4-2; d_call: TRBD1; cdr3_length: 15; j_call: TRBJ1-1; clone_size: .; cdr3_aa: CASSQPTGLGTEAFF; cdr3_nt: TGTGCCAGCAGCCAACCGACAGGGTTGGGCACTGAAGCTTTCTTT
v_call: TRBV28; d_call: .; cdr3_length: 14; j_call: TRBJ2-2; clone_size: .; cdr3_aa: CASSLPVNTGELFF; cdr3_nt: TGTGCCAGCAGTTTGCCAGTCAACACCGGGGAGCTGTTTTTT
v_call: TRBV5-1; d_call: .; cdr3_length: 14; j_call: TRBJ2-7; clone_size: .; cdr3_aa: CASTPSLASYEQYF; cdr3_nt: TGCGCCAGCACCCCCTCCCTAGCGAGCTACGAGCAGTACTTC
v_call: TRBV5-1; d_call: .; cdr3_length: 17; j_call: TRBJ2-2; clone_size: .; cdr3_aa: CASSSVFGTGNTGELFF; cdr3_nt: TGCGCCAGCAGCTCGGTTTTTGGGACGGGGAACACCGGGGAGCTGTTTTTT
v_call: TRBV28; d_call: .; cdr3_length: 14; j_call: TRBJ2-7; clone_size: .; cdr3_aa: CASFPGGRTREQYF; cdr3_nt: TGTGCCAGCTTCCCCGGCGGCAGGACGAGGGAGCAGTACTTC
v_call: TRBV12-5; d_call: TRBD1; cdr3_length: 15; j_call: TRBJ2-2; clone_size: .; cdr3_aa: CASGLIRQGAGELFF; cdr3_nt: TGTGCTAGTGGTTTGATTCGACAGGGGGCCGGGGAGCTGTTTTTT
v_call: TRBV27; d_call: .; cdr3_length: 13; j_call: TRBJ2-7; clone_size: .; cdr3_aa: CATSPRAVYEQYF; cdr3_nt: TGTGCCACCTCCCCCAGGGCTGTATACGAGCAGTACTTC
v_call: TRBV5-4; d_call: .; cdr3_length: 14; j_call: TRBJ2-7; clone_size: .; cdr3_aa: CASSSRGDRGEQYF; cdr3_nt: TGTGCCAGCAGCTCAAGAGGGGACCGAGGTGAGCAGTACTTC
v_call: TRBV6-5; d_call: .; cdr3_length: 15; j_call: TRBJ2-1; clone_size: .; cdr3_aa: CASSYQGSSYNEQFF; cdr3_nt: TGTGCCAGCAGTTACCAAGGGAGCTCCTACAATGAGCAGTTCTTC
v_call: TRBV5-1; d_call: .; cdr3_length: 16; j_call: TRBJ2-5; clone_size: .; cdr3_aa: CASSHGTGTIQETQYF; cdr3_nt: TGCGCCAGCAGCCATGGAACCGGGACAATTCAAGAGACCCAGTACTTC
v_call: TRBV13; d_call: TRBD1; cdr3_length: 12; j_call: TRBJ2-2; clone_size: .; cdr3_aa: CASSLRGRELFF; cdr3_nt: TGTGCCAGCAGCCTAAGGGGGCGGGAGCTGTTTTTT
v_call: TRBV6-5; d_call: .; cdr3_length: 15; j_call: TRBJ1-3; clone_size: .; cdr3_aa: CASSYSAGVGNTIYF; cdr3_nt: TGTGCCAGCAGTTACTCGGCAGGGGTAGGAAACACCATATATTTT
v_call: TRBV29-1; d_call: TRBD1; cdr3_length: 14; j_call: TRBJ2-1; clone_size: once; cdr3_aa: CSVRKRQGNNEQFF; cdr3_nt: TGCAGCGTTCGCAAAAGACAGGGAAACAATGAGCAGTTCTTC
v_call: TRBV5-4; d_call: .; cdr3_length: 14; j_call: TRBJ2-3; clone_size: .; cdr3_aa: CASSKDSSTDTQYF; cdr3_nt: TGTGCCAGCAGCAAGGACAGTAGCACAGATACGCAGTATTTT
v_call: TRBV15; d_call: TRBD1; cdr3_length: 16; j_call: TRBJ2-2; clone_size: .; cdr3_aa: CATSRDRDSYTGELFF; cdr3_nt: TGTGCCACCAGCAGAGACCGGGACAGTTACACCGGGGAGCTGTTTTTT
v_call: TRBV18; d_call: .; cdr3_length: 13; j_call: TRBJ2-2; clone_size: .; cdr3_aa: CARRIANTGELFF; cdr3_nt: TGTGCGAGGCGGATAGCGAACACCGGGGAGCTGTTTTTT
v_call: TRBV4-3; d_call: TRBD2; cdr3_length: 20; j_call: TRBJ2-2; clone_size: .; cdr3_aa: CASSSGTWFESGRNTGELFF; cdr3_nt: TGCGCCAGCAGCAGCGGGACTTGGTTTGAAAGCGGGAGGAATACCGGGGAGCTGTTTTTT
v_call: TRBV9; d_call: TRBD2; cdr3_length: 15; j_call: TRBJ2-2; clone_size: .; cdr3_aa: CASSEGLAGTGELFF; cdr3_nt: TGTGCCAGCAGCGAGGGACTAGCGGGGACCGGGGAGCTGTTTTTT
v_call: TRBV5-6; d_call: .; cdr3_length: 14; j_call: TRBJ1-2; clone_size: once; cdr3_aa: CASSLVAANYGYTF; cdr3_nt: TGTGCCAGCAGCTTGGTAGCAGCTAACTATGGCTACACCTTC
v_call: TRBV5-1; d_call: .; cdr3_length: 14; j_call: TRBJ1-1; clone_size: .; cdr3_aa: CASSLEVLNTEAFF; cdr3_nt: TGCGCCAGCAGCTTGGAGGTCTTGAACACTGAAGCTTTCTTT
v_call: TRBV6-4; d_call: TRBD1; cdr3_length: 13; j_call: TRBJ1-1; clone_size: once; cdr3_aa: CAPSRGRNTEAFF; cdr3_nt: TGTGCCCCGAGCAGGGGGCGGAACACTGAAGCTTTCTTT
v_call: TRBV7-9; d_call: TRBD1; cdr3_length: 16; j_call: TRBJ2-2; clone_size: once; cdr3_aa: CASSPPGQVNTGELFF; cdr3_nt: TGTGCCAGCAGCCCCCCGGGACAGGTCAACACCGGGGAGCTGTTTTTT
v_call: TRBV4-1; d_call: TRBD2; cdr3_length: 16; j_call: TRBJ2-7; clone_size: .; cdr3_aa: CASSQDTSGSSYEQYF; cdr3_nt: TGCGCCAGCAGCCAAGATACTAGCGGAAGCTCCTACGAGCAGTACTTC
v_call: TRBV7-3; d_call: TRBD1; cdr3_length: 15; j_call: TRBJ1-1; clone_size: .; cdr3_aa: CASSGSGTANTEAFF; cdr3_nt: TGTGCCAGCAGCGGTTCCGGGACAGCGAACACTGAAGCTTTCTTT
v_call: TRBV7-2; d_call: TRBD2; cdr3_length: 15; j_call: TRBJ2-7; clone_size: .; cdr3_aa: CASSPSGSQSYEQYF; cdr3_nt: TGTGCCAGCAGTCCGAGCGGGAGCCAGTCCTACGAGCAGTACTTC
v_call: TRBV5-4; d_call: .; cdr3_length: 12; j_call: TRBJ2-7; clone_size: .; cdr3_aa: CASSLALYEQYF; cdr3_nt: TGTGCCAGCAGCTTGGCACTCTACGAGCAGTACTTC
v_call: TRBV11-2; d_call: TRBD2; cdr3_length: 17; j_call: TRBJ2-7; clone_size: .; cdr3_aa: CASSLFVWTSVSYEQYF; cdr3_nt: TGTGCCAGCAGCTTATTCGTCTGGACTAGCGTTTCCTACGAGCAGTACTTC
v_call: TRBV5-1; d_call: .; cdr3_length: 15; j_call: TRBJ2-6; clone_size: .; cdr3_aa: CASSLGDSGANVLTF; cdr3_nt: TGCGCCAGCAGCTTGGGGGACTCTGGGGCCAACGTCCTGACTTTC
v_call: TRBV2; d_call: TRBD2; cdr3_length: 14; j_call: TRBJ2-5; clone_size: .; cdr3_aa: CASRATSRQETQYF; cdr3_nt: TGTGCCAGCAGGGCGACTAGCCGCCAAGAGACCCAGTACTTC
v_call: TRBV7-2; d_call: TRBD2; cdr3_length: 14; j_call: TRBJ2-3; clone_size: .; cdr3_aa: CASSLVAGTDTQYF; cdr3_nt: TGTGCCAGCAGCTTGGTAGCGGGAACAGATACGCAGTATTTT
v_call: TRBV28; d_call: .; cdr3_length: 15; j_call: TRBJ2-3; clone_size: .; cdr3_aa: CASTWGSASTDTQYF; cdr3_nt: TGTGCCAGCACCTGGGGCAGTGCTAGCACAGATACGCAGTATTTT
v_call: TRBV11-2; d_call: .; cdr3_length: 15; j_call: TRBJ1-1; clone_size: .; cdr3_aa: CASSLVATMNTEAFF; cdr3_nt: TGTGCCAGCAGCTTAGTCGCCACCATGAACACTGAAGCTTTCTTT
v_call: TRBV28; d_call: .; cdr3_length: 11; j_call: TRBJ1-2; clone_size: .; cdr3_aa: CACGGSYGYTF; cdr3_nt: TGTGCCTGCGGGGGTAGCTATGGCTACACCTTC
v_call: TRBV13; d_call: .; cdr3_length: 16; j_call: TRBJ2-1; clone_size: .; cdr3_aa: CASSPPPAHKGNEQFF; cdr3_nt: TGTGCCAGCAGCCCACCTCCGGCTCACAAGGGCAATGAGCAGTTCTTC
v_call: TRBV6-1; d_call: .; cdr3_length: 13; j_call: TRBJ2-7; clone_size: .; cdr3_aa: CASSRDAIYEQYF; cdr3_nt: TGTGCCAGCAGTCGGGACGCAATCTACGAGCAGTACTTC
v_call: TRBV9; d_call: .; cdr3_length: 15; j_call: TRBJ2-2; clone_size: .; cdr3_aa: CASSQGGGNTGELFF; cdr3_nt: TGTGCCAGCAGCCAGGGCGGAGGAAACACCGGGGAGCTGTTTTTT
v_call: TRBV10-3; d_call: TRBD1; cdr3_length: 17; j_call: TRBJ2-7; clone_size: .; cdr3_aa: CAISESKVDRGSYEQYF; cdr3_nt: TGTGCCATCAGTGAGTCGAAAGTTGACAGGGGTTCCTACGAGCAGTACTTC
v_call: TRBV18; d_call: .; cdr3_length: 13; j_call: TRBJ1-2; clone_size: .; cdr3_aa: CASSPQVQRGYTF; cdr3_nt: TGTGCCAGCTCACCACAGGTGCAGAGGGGCTACACCTTC
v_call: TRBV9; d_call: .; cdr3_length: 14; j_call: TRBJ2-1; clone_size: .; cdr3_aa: CASSVGSVGYEQFF; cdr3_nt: TGTGCCAGCAGCGTCGGGAGTGTAGGCTACGAGCAGTTCTTC
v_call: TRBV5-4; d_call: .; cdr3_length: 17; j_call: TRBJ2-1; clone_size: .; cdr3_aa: CASSPPITHNLANEQFF; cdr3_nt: TGTGCCAGCAGCCCACCGATAACTCACAACCTCGCAAATGAGCAGTTCTTC